The 26 T cell receptor beta chains below all came from one sample that was sequenced in a study of shared clonotypes between healthy human individuals. Sequencing was performed with immunoSEQ multiplex PCR; in TCRdb, only in-frame clones are kept and a portion is missing. The table records around 2.1 million clones, around 95% of them present only once. Material for sequencing was naive CD4+ T cells sorted from blood. Subset described: CD45RA+ positively selected. The receptors originated from a man younger than 35 in good health.

This chain uses TRBV5-1 with TRBJ2-3; 10 bases fit TRBD2. The CDR3 extends over 16 amino acids. Germline lookup yields CDR1 SGHRS and CDR2 YFSETQ. V lost 4 bases to trimming and J lost 0 bases; unmatched junction nucleotides: 5. CDR3 sequence: CASSLGLAKSTDTQYF. CDR3 coding DNA: TGCGCCAGCAGCCTGGGACTAGCGAAAAGCACAGATACGCAGTATTTT.

The V and J genes are TRBV7-9 and TRBJ2-4; 9 bases fit TRBD1. Trimming took 5 bases from V and 0 from J; bases not matched to a gene: 5. The germline V gene encodes CDR1 SEHNR and CDR2 FQNEAQ (reference sequence). There are 16 residues in the CDR3. CDR3 coding DNA: TGTGCCAGCAGCCCCGGACAGGGGATAGCCAAAAACATTCAGTACTTC. Amino acid sequence: CASSPGQGIAKNIQYF.

V usage is TRBV9 and J usage is TRBJ1-1; D unresolved. Between the trimmed V and J ends, which lost 2 bases and 1 base, there was a span of 18 bases. CDR1 and CDR2 from the germline V gene are SGDLS and YYNGEE. The CDR3 length is 17 residues. CDR3 in DNA: TGTGCCAGCAGCGTGGGGATGTGGCAGCCACAGAACACTGAAGCTTTCTTT. It yields the protein CASSVGMWQPQNTEAFF. Full variable domain (rest looked up from reference TRBV9 and TRBJ1-1): DSGVTQTPKHLITATGQRVTLRCSPRSGDLSVYWYQQSLDQGLQFLIQYYNGEERAKGNILERFSAQQFPDLHSELNLSSLELGDSALYFCASSVGMWQPQNTEAFFGQGTRLTVV.

J is TRBJ1-3 and V is TRBV4-3; D may be TRBD1 (5 bases). Trimming took 1 base from V and 4 from J, leaving 14 bases between them. This CDR3 region has 16 residues. Per the germline V gene, CDR1 is LGHNA and CDR2 is YSLEER. CDR3 protein: CASSQAPTGPGNTIYF. In DNA form, the CDR3 reads TGCGCCAGCAGCCAAGCGCCTACGGGGCCCGGAAACACCATATATTTT.

V gene TRBV2 combines with J gene TRBJ1-1; tentative D call: TRBD1 (6 bases). This CDR3 is built from 14 residues. Germline assignment: CDR1 SNHLY and CDR2 FYNNEI. V shed 7 bases and J shed 2 bases, with 14 bases lying between them. CDR3 sequence: CASTPDRINTEAFF. The DNA for the CDR3 is TGTGCCAGCACCCCGGACAGAATCAACACTGAAGCTTTCTTT.

The chain links TRBV28 to TRBJ1-5; TRBD1 agrees at 11 bases. From germline, CDR1 is MDHEN and CDR2 SYDVKM. Trimming cost V 6 bases and J 0 bases; bases outside gene matches: 13. CDR3 size: 19 residues. The CDR3 here is CASRHTPGTGGGSNQPQHF. As DNA, the CDR3 is TGTGCCAGCAGGCATACCCCCGGGACAGGGGGGGGTAGCAATCAGCCCCAGCATTTT.

V is TRBV5-6 and J is TRBJ2-7, with 9 bases that match TRBD2. The CDR3 runs to 15 residues. Germline CDR1 is SGHDT and CDR2 is YYEEEE. The J segment lost 6 bases and the V segment lost 1 base, leaving 8 bases of the junction unmatched. This CDR3 is CASSLTAGGPSEQYF. The CDR3, as DNA: TGTGCCAGCAGCTTGACGGCGGGGGGGCCCAGCGAGCAGTACTTC.

This chain links TRBV7-8 with TRBJ1-5; D may be TRBD1 (5 bases). Germline V gene lookup returns CDR1 SGHVS and CDR2 FQNEAQ. V was pared by 5 bases and J by 5 bases, with 13 bases between. CDR3 length: 14 amino acids. CDR3 loop: CASSRGTFDQPQHF. Here the CDR3 DNA reads TGTGCCAGCAGCCGAGGGACCTTTGATCAGCCCCAGCATTTT.

The chain uses TRBV6-6 and TRBJ2-3, with a possible D match to TRBD2 (5 bases). The ends were cut back, 5 bases at V and 4 bases at J, with 13 bases in the middle. CDR1 MNHNY and CDR2 SVGAGI come from the germline V gene (reference sequence). CDR3 length: 14 residues. The CDR3 is CASSPVLAPDTQYF. In DNA, the CDR3 is TGTGCCAGCAGTCCCGTATTAGCGCCAGATACGCAGTATTTT.

Comment on this clone: Additional DNA sequences in this sample encode the identical CDR3. The rearrangement joins TRBV5-1 to TRBJ1-5; D is undetermined. Per germline, CDR1 SGHRS and CDR2 YFSETQ. This CDR3 spans 15 amino acids. Deletions cut 0 bases from V and 1 base from J, with 8 bases between. DNA for the CDR3: TGCGCCAGCAGCTTGGGTGGTCAGAGCAATCAGCCCCAGCATTTT. Amino acid sequence: CASSLGGQSNQPQHF.

The rearrangement uses TRBV30 and TRBJ1-5; D not certain. The CDR3 totals 13 residues. The V gene's germline CDR1 is GTSNPN and CDR2 SVGIG (reference sequence). The ends were cut back, 2 bases at V and 6 bases at J, with 11 bases in the middle. CDR3 residues: CAWSPAPVQPQHF. CDR3 sequence (DNA): TGTGCCTGGAGTCCCGCCCCAGTTCAGCCCCAGCATTTT.

The V call is TRBV2, the J call TRBJ2-7; 8 bases agree with TRBD2. Germline lookup yields CDR1 SNHLY and CDR2 FYNNEI. The CDR3 totals 13 residues. The V gene end was trimmed by 8 bases and the J gene end by 3 bases; junction bases not matched to a gene: 6. The CDR3, as DNA: TGTGCCAGCGGGATAGCGGGAAACTACGAGCAGTACTTC. It translates to CASGIAGNYEQYF.

The rearrangement joins TRBV27 to TRBJ2-7, with D perhaps given as TRBD1 or TRBD2 (7 bases each). This CDR3 spans 14 amino acids. Looked up from germline, CDR1 is MNHEY and CDR2 is SMNVEV (reference sequence). V was cut by 10 bases and J by 0 bases, with 16 bases left in between. CDR3 bases: TGTGCCACCAGGGGGGGGGATAGCTCCTACGAGCAGTACTTC. Its translation is CATRGGDSSYEQYF.

This chain uses TRBV10-1 with TRBJ1-5; 10 nucleotides align to TRBD1. The CDR3 contains 20 residues. J was trimmed by 3 bases and V by 4 bases; bases with no gene match: 18. The V gene's germline CDR1 is WNHNN and CDR2 SYGVQD (reference sequence). The CDR3 spells CASSVPGGTGEHVVNQPQHF. The CDR3 DNA reads TGCGCCAGCAGTGTCCCTGGGGGGACAGGGGAACATGTAGTCAATCAGCCCCAGCATTTT.

This rearrangement joins TRBV11-2 to TRBJ1-4; D possibly corresponds to TRBD1 (5 bases). The CDR3 consists of 15 residues. The germline gives CDR1 SGHAT, CDR2 FQNNGV. Between the trimmed V and J ends, which lost 3 bases and 7 bases, there was a span of 15 bases. The CDR3: CASSFANIGGEKLFF. As DNA, the CDR3 is TGTGCCAGCAGCTTTGCTAATATCGGGGGTGAAAAACTGTTTTTT.

The gene calls are TRBV9 and TRBJ2-2, with 14 bases aligning to TRBD2. V dropped 6 bases and J dropped 6; count of bases not matched to a gene: 10. This CDR3 comprises 17 residues. The germline CDR1 and CDR2 sequences are SGDLS and YYNGEE. This chain's CDR3 is CASTLTSGGARAGELFF. The CDR3 nucleotides are TGTGCCAGCACCCTGACTAGCGGGGGGGCCCGGGCCGGGGAGCTGTTTTTT.

The J gene is TRBJ1-2, the V gene TRBV2; TRBD1 matches 8 bases. Germline V gene lookup returns CDR1 SNHLY and CDR2 FYNNEI. With 10 bases clipped from V and 6 bases from J, the junction kept 13 bases outside the gene matches. The CDR3 has 14 residues. This chain's CDR3 is CATQRDRSADGYTF. CDR3 sequence (DNA): TGTGCCACCCAAAGGGACAGGAGTGCGGATGGCTACACCTTC.

This chain joins TRBV2 and TRBJ1-4; the D gene is possibly TRBD1 (5 bases). V was trimmed by 1 base and J by 6 bases, leaving 9 bases between them. CDR3 length equals 14 residues. Germline values: CDR1 SNHLY, CDR2 FYNNEI. CDR3 in DNA: TGTGCCAGCAGTGAAGTCAGGGTGGATGAAAAACTGTTTTTT. This codes for CASSEVRVDEKLFF.

The gene calls are TRBV4-3 and TRBJ2-3, with no clear D. CDR1 is LGHNA and CDR2 is YSLEER in the germline V gene. V was pared by 2 bases and J by 5 bases, with 14 bases between. The CDR3 runs to 15 residues. CDR3 sequence (DNA): TGCGCCAGCAGCCAATTTGTATCCGCCCAAGATACGCAGTATTTT. This sequence encodes CASSQFVSAQDTQYF.

The rearrangement links TRBV5-1 to TRBJ2-7; no firm D call. The CDR3 covers 14 residues. Trimming took 5 bases from V and 0 from J, leaving 12 bases between them. Germline CDR1 reads SGHRS; CDR2 reads YFSETQ. This CDR3 reads CASSMDGSSYEQYF. The CDR3 DNA reads TGCGCCAGCAGTATGGACGGTAGCTCCTACGAGCAGTACTTC.

V and J are TRBV9 and TRBJ2-1, with D uncertain. V shed 1 base and J shed 5 bases, with 10 bases lying between them. The CDR3 length is 14 residues. The germline CDR1 and CDR2 sequences are SGDLS and YYNGEE. The CDR3 region is CASSVNSQNNEQFF. The DNA of the CDR3 is TGTGCCAGCAGCGTAAACTCACAGAACAATGAGCAGTTCTTC.

The genes are TRBV30 and TRBJ1-2; 9 bases align to TRBD1. The V gene's germline CDR1 is GTSNPN and CDR2 SVGIG (reference sequence). Unmatched junction bases numbered 5, after V lost 3 bases and J lost 6 bases. There are 13 residues in the CDR3. CDR3 in amino acids: CAWSRDRVNGYTF. CDR3 sequence (DNA): TGTGCCTGGAGCCGGGACAGGGTGAATGGCTACACCTTC.

This clone has a single count. Other DNA variants within this sample encode the same CDR3. This sequence joins TRBV29-1 and TRBJ2-5, with a possible D match to TRBD1 (6 bases). CDR1 is SQVTM, CDR2 ANQGSEA, per germline. V lost 3 bases to trimming and J lost 2 bases, with 10 bases between them. The CDR3 extends over 13 amino acids. In DNA, the CDR3 is TGCAGCGTTGATGGACAGCGGCAAGAGACCCAGTACTTC. Amino acids: CSVDGQRQETQYF.

The rearrangement links TRBV19 to TRBJ2-3, with 7 bases aligning to TRBD2. In germline, CDR1 is LNHDA, CDR2 SQIVND (reference sequence). Trimming removed 6 bases from V and 6 bases from J; junction bases left unmatched: 15. The CDR3 has 16 residues. The CDR3 spells CASSPSLAALGDTQYF. CDR3 nucleotides: TGTGCCAGTAGCCCCTCCCTAGCGGCCCTAGGGGATACGCAGTATTTT. The complete variable domain, with remaining parts taken from reference TRBV19 and TRBJ2-3, reads DGGITQSPKYLFRKEGQNVTLSCEQNLNHDAMYWYRQDPGQGLRLIYYSQIVNDFQKGDIAEGYSVSREKKESFPLTVTSAQKNPTAFYLCASSPSLAALGDTQYFGPGTRLTVL.

Written as DNA, the CDR3 is TGTGCCAGCAGCTTGGGTGCGCGGCCCACACTTTACGAGCAGTACTTC. Its protein is CASSLGARPTLYEQYF. V is TRBV7-2 and J is TRBJ2-7; no reliable D call. Germline V gives CDR1 SGHTA, CDR2 FQGNSA. The germline V and J ends were trimmed by 3 bases and 4 bases, with 19 bases remaining between them. CDR3 length: 16 amino acids.

V usage is TRBV30 and J usage is TRBJ2-1, with 7 bases lining up with TRBD2. Germline assignment: CDR1 GTSNPN and CDR2 SVGIG (reference sequence). Losses at the gene ends were 2 bases for V and 2 bases for J; bases not matched to a gene: 9. This CDR3 is built from 16 residues. CDR3 nucleotides: TGTGCCTGGAGTATGCTACTAGCGTTACCCTACAATGAGCAGTTCTTC. This sequence encodes CAWSMLLALPYNEQFF. Based on the CDR3 plus reference TRBV30 and TRBJ2-1, the full variable domain is SQTIHQWPATLVQPVGSPLSLECTVEGTSNPNLYWYRQAAGRGLQLLFYSVGIGQISSEVPQNLSASRPQDRQFILSSKKLLLSDSGFYLCAWSMLLALPYNEQFFGPGTRLTVL.